This T cell receptor beta chain came from a study of cytomegalovirus exposure and HLA in healthy donors. This clone was counted a few times. Its antigen is not identified. Study-wide results and caveats: TCR beta sequences reportedly predicted most subjects' HLA-A and HLA-B alleles accurately.

PCR amplification relied on 60 Vbeta primers (plus 13 Jbeta primers). Only in-frame clones appear in the TCRdb table, and some are missing; sequencing was by immunoSEQ multiplex PCR. The sample carries roughly 60,000 clones, about 81% recorded once. The source material was PBMCs. This clonotype was obtained from a woman aged 25 to 39 in good health and CMV-seronegative.

The CDR3 protein is CASSPRADREYEQYF. The CDR3 DNA sequence: TGTGCCAGCAGCCCGCGAGCGGATAGAGAATACGAGCAGTACTTC. The rearrangement joins TRBV21-1 to TRBJ2-7; TRBD2 is the table's D call, not checked against the DNA. TRBV21-1 is marked as a pseudogene. CDR3 length: 15 residues.